Detailed here is one TCR beta chain. Its target is unknown. The CDR3 covers 15 residues. The trim removed 5 bases at V and 4 bases at J, leaving 8 bases unmatched. Germline lookup yields CDR1 KGHSH and CDR2 LQKENI. This record comes from a study of shared clonotypes between healthy human individuals. Study-level points and caveats: Naive subsets tended to show greater estimated richness than memory subsets.

Generated by immunoSEQ multiplex PCR, the TCRdb table keeps only in-frame clones and is missing some. In the table there are some 2,500,000 clones, 92% of which are singletons. This sequence was found in a man between 18 and 29 years old in good health. Some clones in this sample may be carry-over from other donors' samples. Sequencing was done on a sample of naive CD4+ T cells from PBMCs. As for subset: CD45RA+ positively selected. The chain combines TRBV18 with TRBJ2-7, with 10 bases that match TRBD2. CDR3 sequence: CASSSYSSGGYEQYF. The CDR3 region has the DNA TGTGCCAGCTCATCTTATTCTAGCGGGGGTTACGAGCAGTACTTC.